This T cell receptor beta chain was obtained from a study of memory CD4+ T cells and cytomegalovirus serostatus. Overall study: Of the healthy Belgian adults, fewer than 10 were CMV seropositive and more than 20 seronegative. Broader study findings: Suggested: most of the CMV-linked TCR signature lies in CD4+ memory cells.

TCRdb keeps only in-frame clones here, not all; method: immunoSEQ multiplex PCR. The sample has more than 45,000 clones; around 80% are singletons. For this clone: Its antigen is not identified.

The sort gate was single viable CD3+CD4+CD8-CD45RO+ cells for memory CD4+ T cells. After thawing, CD4+ T cells were positively selected. V was trimmed by 2 bases and J by 2 bases, leaving 21 bases between them. This CDR3 has 19 amino acids. In germline, CDR1 is MGHRA, CDR2 YSYEKL. This TCR was recovered from an adult in good health and CMV-seronegative. Input material: memory CD4+ T cells from blood. The gene calls are TRBV4-1 and TRBJ1-4; D may be TRBD1 (6 bases). In DNA form, the CDR3 reads TGCGCCAGCAGCCAATTCTTAGAGACAGGCCTACGGACTAATGAAAAACTGTTTTTT. Translated: CASSQFLETGLRTNEKLFF.